This entry lists 26 T cell receptor beta chains sequenced from one sample in a study of cytomegalovirus exposure and HLA in healthy donors. This PCR relied on a set of 60 Vbeta primers and 13 Jbeta primers. TCRdb's copy holds only in-frame clones and misses some; the assay was immunoSEQ multiplex PCR. The table gives nearly 200,000 clones; the top ten clones make up roughly 0.74% of it. Material: PBMCs. Receptors originate from a boy aged 5-17 years in good health and CMV-seronegative.

The chain uses TRBV27 and TRBJ2-3; 9 bases agree with TRBD2. Per the germline V gene, CDR1 is MNHEY and CDR2 is SMNVEV (reference sequence). J was trimmed by 5 bases and V by 2 bases; bases with no gene match: 8. The CDR3 length is 16 residues. In nucleotides, the CDR3 is TGTGCCAGCAGTTTAATCGGCGGGGGGGTTGGAGATACGCAGTATTTT. Encoded protein: CASSLIGGGVGDTQYF.

The V call is TRBV6-5, the J call TRBJ1-3; D is possibly TRBD1 (6 bases). The CDR3 has 13 residues. The V gene lost 6 bases and the J gene lost 4 bases, with 10 bases spanning the gap. Germline V gene lookup returns CDR1 MNHEY and CDR2 SVGAGI. The CDR3 DNA sequence: TGTGCCAGCAGGGAAACAGGGGGAAACACCATATATTTT. It codes for CASRETGGNTIYF.

This rearrangement joins TRBV29-1 to TRBJ2-1; D might be TRBD1 (7 bases). Germline CDR1 reads SQVTM; CDR2 reads ANQGSEA. This CDR3 region has 16 residues. V lost 0 bases and J lost 4, with 16 bases in between. CDR3 amino acids: CSVEDPPGGLYNEQFF. The CDR3 nucleotides are TGCAGCGTTGAAGATCCGCCAGGGGGGTTGTACAATGAGCAGTTCTTC.

This chain connects TRBV30 to TRBJ1-2; 9 nucleotides match TRBD1. V lost 5 bases, J lost 3 bases, and 4 bases stayed unmatched. This CDR3 is built from 13 residues. Germline V CDR1 and CDR2: GTSNPN, SVGIG (reference sequence). CDR3 coding DNA: TGTGCCTGGGGACAGGGGTTGGACTATGGCTACACCTTC. It codes for CAWGQGLDYGYTF. The full variable domain, completed using reference TRBV30 and TRBJ1-2, is SQTIHQWPATLVQPVGSPLSLECTVEGTSNPNLYWYRQAAGRGLQLLFYSVGIGQISSEVPQNLSASRPQDRQFILSSKKLLLSDSGFYLCAWGQGLDYGYTFGSGTRLTVV.

The genes are TRBV7-3 and TRBJ2-5; a possible D gene is TRBD1 (5 bases). Trimming removed 11 bases at V and 6 bases at J, with 13 bases between. The CDR3 has 11 amino acids. The germline CDR1 and CDR2 sequences are SGHTA and FQGTGA. The DNA for the CDR3 is TGTGCCGGACGACAGTCGAAGACCCAGTACTTC. Translation: CAGRQSKTQYF.

This sequence joins TRBV19 and TRBJ2-6; tentatively, D is TRBD1 (6 bases). Trimming left V 9 bases short and J 0 bases short, with 12 bases between. CDR1 LNHDA and CDR2 SQIVND come from the germline V gene (reference sequence). This CDR3 is 15 amino acids long. The chain's CDR3 is CASWGQNSGANVLTF. The DNA of the CDR3 is TGTGCCAGCTGGGGGCAAAACTCTGGGGCCAACGTCCTGACTTTC.

The chain uses TRBV4-3 and TRBJ2-2; maybe TRBD1 (6 bases). This CDR3 region has 16 residues. V dropped 2 bases and J dropped 5 bases, with 15 bases sitting between them. The germline V gene has CDR1 LGHNA and CDR2 YSLEER. CDR3 in amino acids: CASSQLPLGTTGELFF. In nucleotides, the CDR3 is TGCGCCAGCAGCCAACTACCCCTCGGGACAACCGGGGAGCTGTTTTTT.

The chain recombines TRBV5-1 with TRBJ1-1; 7 positions match TRBD1. The CDR3 runs to 15 residues. CDR1 is SGHRS and CDR2 is YFSETQ in the germline V gene. V shed 0 bases, J shed 3 bases, and the junction held 5 bases outside the gene matches. The CDR3 loop reads CASSLAEGADTEAFF. The CDR3 coding sequence is TGCGCCAGCAGCTTGGCCGAGGGGGCGGACACTGAAGCTTTCTTT.

J is TRBJ2-7 and V is TRBV6-1; D might be TRBD1 (6 bases). The CDR3 is made up of 13 amino acids. Germline-derived CDR1 and CDR2 are MNHNS and SASEGT. Trimming stripped 6 bases from V and 2 bases from J, with 11 bases between. CDR3 in DNA: TGTGCCAGCAGGCGAGACAGGACCTACGAGCAGTACTTC. Translating gives CASRRDRTYEQYF.

The CDR3 is CASSSTSGLTTYNEQFF. DNA of the CDR3: TGCGCCAGCAGCTCCACCTCGGGACTAACTACCTACAATGAGCAGTTCTTC. The J gene is TRBJ2-1, the V gene TRBV5-1; 7 positions agree with TRBD2. The junction had 11 bases not matched to a gene; V was cut back by 3 bases and J by 2 bases. Germline lookup yields CDR1 SGHRS and CDR2 YFSETQ. This CDR3 has 17 amino acids.

The chain recombines TRBV6-6 with TRBJ1-1; 7 nucleotides match TRBD1. The CDR3 loop spans 13 amino acids. V lost 7 bases, J lost 4 bases, and 6 bases stayed unmatched. From germline, CDR1 is MNHNY and CDR2 SVGAGI (reference sequence). CDR3 residues: CASTDRAPTEAFF. The DNA for the CDR3 is TGTGCCAGCACTGACAGGGCCCCCACTGAAGCTTTCTTT.

Points on this clone: This same CDR3 is encoded by further DNA sequences in the sample. V gene TRBV27 combines with J gene TRBJ1-5; D might be TRBD1 (5 bases). Per the germline V gene, CDR1 is MNHEY and CDR2 is SMNVEV (reference sequence). The CDR3 runs to 14 residues. V lost 3 bases and J lost 3, with 9 bases in between. CDR3: CASSLGGVNQPQHF. Written as DNA, the CDR3 is TGTGCCAGCAGTTTGGGGGGGGTCAATCAGCCCCAGCATTTT.

The V call is TRBV21-1, the J call TRBJ1-2; the table's D call, TRBD1, has no DNA check behind it. TRBV21-1 is a documented pseudogene. The CDR3 is 14 residues long. The CDR3 reads CASSSSSDRATYTF. Here the CDR3 DNA reads TGTGCCAGCAGCAGCTCCTCGGACAGGGCCACTTACACCTTC.

The rearrangement links TRBV13 to TRBJ2-2, with TRBD2 as a possible D gene (6 bases). Germline V lookup: CDR1 PRHDT, CDR2 FYEKMQ (reference sequence). With 7 bases removed from V and 12 bases from J, the gap between germline ends came to 24 bases. The CDR3 contains 15 residues. CDR3 bases: TGTGCCAGCACCCTCCGAAATGCGGCCGCGGGGCAGCTGTTTTTT. Its translation is CASTLRNAAAGQLFF.

A note on this clone: Germline is not matched at one junction end, which may reflect a read error. This chain uses TRBV6-4 with TRBJ2-2; D not certain. The V gene's germline CDR1 is MRHNA and CDR2 SNTAGT. The CDR3 runs to 13 residues. CDR3 loop: CASSDSNSGELFF. The CDR3 DNA is TGTGCCAGCAGTGACTCGAACTCCGGGGAGCTGTTTTTT.

J is TRBJ1-2 and V is TRBV5-5; D remains unclear. Trimming took 4 bases from V and 4 from J, leaving 17 bases between them. The CDR3 loop spans 15 amino acids. Germline V gene lookup returns CDR1 SGHKS and CDR2 YYEKEE (reference sequence). CDR3 sequence (DNA): TGTGCCAGCAGCCACCCCTGGGAGGGAGTCTATGGCTACACCTTC. It specifies CASSHPWEGVYGYTF.

The chain uses TRBV18 and TRBJ1-4; the match to TRBD1 covers 8 bases. The CDR3 runs to 16 residues. Germline V lookup: CDR1 KGHSH, CDR2 LQKENI. Trimming took 4 bases from V and 7 from J; bases not matched to a gene: 11. The CDR3 sequence is CASSLAQDREGEKLFF. CDR3 coding DNA: TGTGCCAGCTCACTAGCCCAGGACAGGGAAGGTGAAAAACTGTTTTTT.

The CDR3 spells CASSIILAASYNEQFF. The CDR3 DNA is TGTGCCAGTAGTATAATCCTAGCGGCCTCCTACAATGAGCAGTTCTTC. The chain links TRBV19 to TRBJ2-1; TRBD2 matches 7 bases. J was trimmed by 0 bases and V by 2 bases; bases with no gene match: 4. The CDR3 has 16 residues. Germline V gene data show CDR1 as LNHDA and CDR2 as SQIVND (reference sequence). Variable domain in full (rest from reference TRBV19 and TRBJ2-1): DGGITQSPKYLFRKEGQNVTLSCEQNLNHDAMYWYRQDPGQGLRLIYYSQIVNDFQKGDIAEGYSVSREKKESFPLTVTSAQKNPTAFYLCASSIILAASYNEQFFGPGTRLTVL.

The rearrangement links TRBV7-6 to TRBJ2-1; unclear D gene. Germline V lookup: CDR1 SGHVS, CDR2 FNYEAQ. The V gene lost 5 bases and the J gene lost 4 bases, with 9 bases spanning the gap. The CDR3 sequence is 13 residues long. In nucleotides, the CDR3 is TGTGCCAGCAGCAAGCAGGAATACAATGAGCAGTTCTTC. Translation gives CASSKQEYNEQFF.

This chain joins TRBV19 and TRBJ1-4; tentatively, D is TRBD1 (6 bases). Deletions cut 5 bases from V and 1 base from J, with 11 bases between. Germline CDR1 reads LNHDA; CDR2 reads SQIVND (reference sequence). The CDR3 runs to 15 residues. The CDR3 spells CASSLRTVTNEKLFF. For the CDR3, the DNA is TGTGCCAGTAGTCTCCGGACAGTAACTAATGAAAAACTGTTTTTT.

This chain uses TRBV28 with TRBJ2-5; 7 bases are a match to TRBD2. CDR1 is MDHEN and CDR2 is SYDVKM in the germline V gene. This CDR3 region has 14 residues. The junction had 6 bases not matched to a gene; V was cut back by 6 bases and J by 2 bases. This CDR3 reads CASRQGTTQETQYF. CDR3 DNA sequence: TGTGCCAGCAGGCAAGGGACTACTCAAGAGACCCAGTACTTC. The full variable domain, completed using reference TRBV28 and TRBJ2-5, is DVKVTQSSRYLVKRTGEKVFLECVQDMDHENMFWYRQDPGLGLRLIYFSYDVKMKEKGDIPEGYSVSREKKERFSLILESASTNQTSMYLCASRQGTTQETQYFGPGTRLLVL.

This rearrangement joins TRBV4-2 to TRBJ1-4, with D tentatively TRBD1 (5 bases). V lost 0 bases, J lost 5 bases, and 10 bases lay in between. Germline-derived CDR1 and CDR2 are LGHNA and YNFKEQ. CDR3 length equals 15 residues. The CDR3 loop is CASSQESGANEKLFF. The CDR3 DNA sequence: TGTGCCAGCAGCCAAGAAAGTGGGGCAAATGAAAAACTGTTTTTT.

This chain connects TRBV15 to TRBJ1-2; TRBD1 aligns across 7 bases. CDR1 is LNHNV and CDR2 is YYDKDF in the germline V gene (reference sequence). Trimming took 5 bases from V and 1 from J; bases not matched to a gene: 7. This CDR3 is 15 amino acids long. The DNA for the CDR3 is TGTGCCACCAGCGACCGACAGGGCCTTAACTATGGCTACACCTTC. As protein: CATSDRQGLNYGYTF.

The chain employs TRBV30 and TRBJ2-7; 7 bases are a match to TRBD1. V lost 3 bases to trimming and J lost 0 bases; unmatched junction nucleotides: 8. This CDR3 is built from 15 residues. In germline, CDR1 is GTSNPN, CDR2 SVGIG (reference sequence). CDR3 coding DNA: TGTGCCTGGAGACTAAGAGACAGGGCCTCCTACGAGCAGTACTTC. It encodes CAWRLRDRASYEQYF.

V usage is TRBV30 and J usage is TRBJ1-5, with a weak D call TRBD1 (6 bases). From germline, CDR1 is GTSNPN and CDR2 SVGIG (reference sequence). This CDR3 contains 13 residues. Trimming cost V 1 base and J 6 bases, with 10 bases left between them. CDR3 coding DNA: TGTGCCTGGAGTGGGGGACATTTTCAGCCCCAGCATTTT. Protein sequence: CAWSGGHFQPQHF.

Concerning this clone: The germline gene is not matched at one end of the junction; a read error may be the cause. The sample contains more than one DNA sequence encoding this CDR3. This chain joins TRBV7-9 and TRBJ2-3; 9 bases are shared with TRBD2. This CDR3 has 16 amino acids. Germline-derived CDR1 and CDR2 are SEHNR and FQNEAQ (reference sequence). CDR3 sequence: CASSPWAGGLADTQYF. CDR3 sequence (DNA): TGTGCCAGCAGCCCCTGGGCGGGGGGGCTTGCAGATACGCAGTATTTC.